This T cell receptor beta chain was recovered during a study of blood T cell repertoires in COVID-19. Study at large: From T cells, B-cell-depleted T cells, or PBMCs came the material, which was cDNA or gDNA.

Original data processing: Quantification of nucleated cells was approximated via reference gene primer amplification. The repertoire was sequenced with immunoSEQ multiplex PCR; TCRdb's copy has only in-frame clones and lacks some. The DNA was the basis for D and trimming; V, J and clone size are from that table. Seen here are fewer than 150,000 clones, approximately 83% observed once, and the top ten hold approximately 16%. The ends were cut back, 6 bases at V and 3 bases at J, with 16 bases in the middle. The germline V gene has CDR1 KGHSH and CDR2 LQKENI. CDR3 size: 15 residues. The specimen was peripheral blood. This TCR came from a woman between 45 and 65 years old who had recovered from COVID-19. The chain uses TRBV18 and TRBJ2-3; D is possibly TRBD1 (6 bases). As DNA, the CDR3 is TGTGCCAGCTCGGTGGGGACACTTGTGACAGATACGCAGTATTTT. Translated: CASSVGTLVTDTQYF.